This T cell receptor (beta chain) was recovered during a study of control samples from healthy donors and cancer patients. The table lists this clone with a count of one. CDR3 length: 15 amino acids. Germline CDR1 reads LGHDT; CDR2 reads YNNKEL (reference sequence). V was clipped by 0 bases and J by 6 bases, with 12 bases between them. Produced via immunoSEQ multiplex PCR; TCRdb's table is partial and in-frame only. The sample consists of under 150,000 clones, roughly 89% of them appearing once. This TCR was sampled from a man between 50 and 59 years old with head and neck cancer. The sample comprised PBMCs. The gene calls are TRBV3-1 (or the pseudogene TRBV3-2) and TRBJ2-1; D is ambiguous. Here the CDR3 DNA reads TGTGCCAGCAGCCAAGAAATTGGACCCCTCAATGAGCAGTTCTTC. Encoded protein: CASSQEIGPLNEQFF.